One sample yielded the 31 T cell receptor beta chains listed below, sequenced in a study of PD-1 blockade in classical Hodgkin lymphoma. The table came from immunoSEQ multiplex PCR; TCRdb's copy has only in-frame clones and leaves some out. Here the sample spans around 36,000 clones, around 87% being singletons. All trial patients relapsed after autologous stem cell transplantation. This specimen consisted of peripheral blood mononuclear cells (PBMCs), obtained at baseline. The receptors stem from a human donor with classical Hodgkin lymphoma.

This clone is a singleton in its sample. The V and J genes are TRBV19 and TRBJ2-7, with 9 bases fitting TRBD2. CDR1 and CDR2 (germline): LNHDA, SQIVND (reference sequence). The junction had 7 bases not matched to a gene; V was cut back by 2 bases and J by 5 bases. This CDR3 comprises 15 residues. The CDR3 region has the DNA TGTGCCAGTAGTATATTGGGCGGGAGGGCCCACGAGCAGTACTTC. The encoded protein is CASSILGGRAHEQYF.

Here the CDR3 DNA reads TGTGCCAGCAGCTTAGACCCCCGTGGGACCCAGTACTTC. Encoded protein: CASSLDPRGTQYF. This sequence joins TRBV11-2 and TRBJ2-5; D not certain. Per the germline V gene, CDR1 is SGHAT and CDR2 is FQNNGV. CDR3 length: 13 amino acids. Trimming pared 0 bases from V and 7 bases from J, leaving 9 bases between.

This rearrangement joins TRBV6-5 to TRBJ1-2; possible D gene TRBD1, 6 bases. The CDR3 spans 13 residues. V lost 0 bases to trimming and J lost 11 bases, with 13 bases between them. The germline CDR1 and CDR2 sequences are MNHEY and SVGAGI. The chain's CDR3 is CASSYSQGRVYTF. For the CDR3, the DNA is TGTGCCAGCAGTTACTCGCAGGGGAGGGTGTACACCTTC.

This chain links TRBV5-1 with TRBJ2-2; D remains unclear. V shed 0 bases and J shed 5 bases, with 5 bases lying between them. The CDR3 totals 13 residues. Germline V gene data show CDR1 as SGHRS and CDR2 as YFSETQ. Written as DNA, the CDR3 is TGCGCCAGCAGCTTGGATGGGACCGGGGAGCTGTTTTTT. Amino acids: CASSLDGTGELFF.

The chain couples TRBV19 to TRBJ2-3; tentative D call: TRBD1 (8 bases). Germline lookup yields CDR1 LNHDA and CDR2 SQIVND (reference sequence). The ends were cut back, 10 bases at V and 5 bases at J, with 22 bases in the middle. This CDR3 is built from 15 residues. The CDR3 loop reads CAISGAGGLRDTQYF. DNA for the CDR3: TGTGCCATAAGCGGGGCAGGGGGCTTGCGAGATACGCAGTATTTT. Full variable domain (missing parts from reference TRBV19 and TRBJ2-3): DGGITQSPKYLFRKEGQNVTLSCEQNLNHDAMYWYRQDPGQGLRLIYYSQIVNDFQKGDIAEGYSVSREKKESFPLTVTSAQKNPTAFYLCAISGAGGLRDTQYFGPGTRLTVL.

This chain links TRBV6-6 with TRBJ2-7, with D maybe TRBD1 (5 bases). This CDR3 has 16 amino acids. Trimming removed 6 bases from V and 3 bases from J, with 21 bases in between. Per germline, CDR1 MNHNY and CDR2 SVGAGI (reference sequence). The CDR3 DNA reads TGTGCCAGCAGGGACCTCGACTCATGGGGCCGCTACGAGCAGTACTTC. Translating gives CASRDLDSWGRYEQYF.

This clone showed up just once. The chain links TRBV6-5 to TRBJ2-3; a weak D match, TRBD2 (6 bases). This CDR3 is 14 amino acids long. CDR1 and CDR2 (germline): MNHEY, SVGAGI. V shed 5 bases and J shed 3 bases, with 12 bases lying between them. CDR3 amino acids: CASSRLVGTDTQYF. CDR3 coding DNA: TGTGCCAGCAGTCGACTAGTTGGTACAGATACGCAGTATTTT.

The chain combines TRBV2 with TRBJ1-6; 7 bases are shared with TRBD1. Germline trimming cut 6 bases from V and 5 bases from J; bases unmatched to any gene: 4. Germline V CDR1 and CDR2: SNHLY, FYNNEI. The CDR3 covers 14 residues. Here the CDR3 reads CASREGADNSPLHF. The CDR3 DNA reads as TGTGCCAGCAGGGAGGGGGCGGATAATTCACCCCTCCACTTT.

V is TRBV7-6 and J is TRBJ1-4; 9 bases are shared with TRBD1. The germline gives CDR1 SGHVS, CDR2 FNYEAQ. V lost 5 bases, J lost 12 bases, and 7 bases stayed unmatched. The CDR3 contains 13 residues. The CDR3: CASSRTQGAELFF. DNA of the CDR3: TGTGCCAGCAGCCGGACACAGGGGGCGGAACTGTTTTTT. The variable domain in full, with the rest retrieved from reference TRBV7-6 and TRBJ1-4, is GAGVSQSPRYKVTKRGQDVALRCDPISGHVSLYWYRQALGQGPEFLTYFNYEAQQDKSGLPNDRFSAERPEGSISTLTIQRTEQRDSAMYRCASSRTQGAELFFGSGTQLSVL.

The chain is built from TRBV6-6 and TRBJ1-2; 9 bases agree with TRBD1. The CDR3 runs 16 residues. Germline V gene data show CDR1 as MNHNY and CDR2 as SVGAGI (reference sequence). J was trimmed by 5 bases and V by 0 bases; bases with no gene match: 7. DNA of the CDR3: TGTGCCAGCAGTTACTCCCGCCTGACAGGGGGTTATGGCTACACCTTC. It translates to CASSYSRLTGGYGYTF.

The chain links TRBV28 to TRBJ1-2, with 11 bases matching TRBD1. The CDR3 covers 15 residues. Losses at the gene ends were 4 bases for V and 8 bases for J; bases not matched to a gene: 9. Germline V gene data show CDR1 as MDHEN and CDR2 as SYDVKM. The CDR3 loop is CASSWDRGVAGGYTF. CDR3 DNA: TGTGCCAGCAGTTGGGACAGGGGGGTTGCAGGCGGCTACACCTTC.

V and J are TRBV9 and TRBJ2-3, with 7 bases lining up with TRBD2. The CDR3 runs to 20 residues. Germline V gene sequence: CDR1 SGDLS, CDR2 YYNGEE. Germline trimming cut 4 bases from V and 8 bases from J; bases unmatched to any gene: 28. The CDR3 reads CASSPTIGPPSGTGKGTQYF. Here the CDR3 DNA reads TGTGCCAGCAGCCCCACTATCGGGCCCCCGAGCGGGACGGGCAAGGGTACGCAGTATTTT.

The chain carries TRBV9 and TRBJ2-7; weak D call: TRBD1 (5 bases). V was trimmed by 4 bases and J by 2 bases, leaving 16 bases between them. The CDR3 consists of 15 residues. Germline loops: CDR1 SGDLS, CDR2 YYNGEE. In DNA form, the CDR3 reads TGTGCCAGCAGCATTAGTCGAGACAGTCCCTACGAGCAGTACTTC. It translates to CASSISRDSPYEQYF.

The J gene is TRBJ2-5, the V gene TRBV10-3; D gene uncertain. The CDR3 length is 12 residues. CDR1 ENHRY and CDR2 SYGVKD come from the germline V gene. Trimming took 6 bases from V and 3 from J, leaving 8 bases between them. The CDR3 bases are TGTGCCATCAGGGGGTTCAAAGAGACCCAGTACTTC. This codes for CAIRGFKETQYF.

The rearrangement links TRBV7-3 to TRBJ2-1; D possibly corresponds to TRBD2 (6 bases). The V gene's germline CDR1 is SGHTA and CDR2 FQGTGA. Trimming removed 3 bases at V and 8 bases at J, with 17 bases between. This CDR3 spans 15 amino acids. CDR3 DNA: TGTGCCAGCAGCTTGTTGGGACTTTACTCCCATGAGCAGTTCTTC. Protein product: CASSLLGLYSHEQFF.

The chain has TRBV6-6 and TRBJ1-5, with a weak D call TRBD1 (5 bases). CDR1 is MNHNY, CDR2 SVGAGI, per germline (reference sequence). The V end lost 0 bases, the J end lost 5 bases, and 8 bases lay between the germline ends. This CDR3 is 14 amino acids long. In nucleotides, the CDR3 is TGTGCCAGCAGTTACTCGAACAGGCATCAGCCCCAGCATTTT. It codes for CASSYSNRHQPQHF.

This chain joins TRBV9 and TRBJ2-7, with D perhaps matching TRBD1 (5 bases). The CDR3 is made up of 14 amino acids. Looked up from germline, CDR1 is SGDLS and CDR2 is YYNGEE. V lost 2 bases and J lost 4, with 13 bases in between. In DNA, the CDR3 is TGTGCCAGCAGCGTCGACAGTGCTCTATACGAGCAGTACTTC. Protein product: CASSVDSALYEQYF.

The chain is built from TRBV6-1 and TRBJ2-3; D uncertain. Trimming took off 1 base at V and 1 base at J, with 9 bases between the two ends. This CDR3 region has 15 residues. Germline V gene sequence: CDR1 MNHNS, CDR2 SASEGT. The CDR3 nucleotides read TGTGCCAGCAGTGAAGGGCGAAGGGGCACAGATACGCAGTATTTT. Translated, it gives CASSEGRRGTDTQYF.

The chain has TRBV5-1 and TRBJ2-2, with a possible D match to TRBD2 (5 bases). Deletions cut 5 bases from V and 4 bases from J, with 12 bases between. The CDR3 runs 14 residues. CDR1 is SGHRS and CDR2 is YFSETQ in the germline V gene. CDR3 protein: CASSFGRGTGELFF. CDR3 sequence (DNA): TGCGCCAGCAGTTTCGGACGGGGCACCGGGGAGCTGTTTTTT.

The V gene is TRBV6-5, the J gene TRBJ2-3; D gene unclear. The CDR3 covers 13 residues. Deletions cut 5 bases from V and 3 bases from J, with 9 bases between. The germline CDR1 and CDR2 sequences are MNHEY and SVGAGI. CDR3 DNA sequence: TGTGCCAGCAGTCAAAGGTTGACAGATACGCAGTATTTT. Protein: CASSQRLTDTQYF.

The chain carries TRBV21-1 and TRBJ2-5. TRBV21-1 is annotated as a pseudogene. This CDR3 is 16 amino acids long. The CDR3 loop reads CASRVAGYTFSETQYF. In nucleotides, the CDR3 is TGTGCCAGCAGAGTCGCCGGCTACACTTTCTCTGAGACCCAGTACTTC.

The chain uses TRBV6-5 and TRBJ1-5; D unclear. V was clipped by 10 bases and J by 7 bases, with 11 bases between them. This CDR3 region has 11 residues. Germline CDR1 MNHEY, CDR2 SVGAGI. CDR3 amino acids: CAIGVGQPQHF. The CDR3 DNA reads TGTGCCATCGGGGTCGGCCAGCCCCAGCATTTT.

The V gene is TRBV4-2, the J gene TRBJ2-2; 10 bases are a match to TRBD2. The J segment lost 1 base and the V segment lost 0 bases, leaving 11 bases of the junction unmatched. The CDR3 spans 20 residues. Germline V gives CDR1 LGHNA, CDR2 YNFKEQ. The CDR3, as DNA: TGTGCCAGCAGCCAAGATCGAGGGCCTAGCGGGAGCCGGAACACCGGGGAGCTGTTTTTT. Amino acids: CASSQDRGPSGSRNTGELFF.

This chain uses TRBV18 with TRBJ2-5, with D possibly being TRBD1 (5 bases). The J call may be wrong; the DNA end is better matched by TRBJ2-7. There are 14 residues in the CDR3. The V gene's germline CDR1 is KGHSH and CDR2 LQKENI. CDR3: CASSPERGSYEQYF. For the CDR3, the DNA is TGTGCCAGCTCACCAGAAAGGGGCTCCTACGAGCAGTACTTC.

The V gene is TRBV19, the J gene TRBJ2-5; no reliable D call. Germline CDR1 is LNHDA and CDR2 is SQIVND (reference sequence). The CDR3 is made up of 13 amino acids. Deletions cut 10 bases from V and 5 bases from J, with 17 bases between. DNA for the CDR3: TGTGCCACCTCATGGGCACCGGAGGAGACCCAGTACTTC. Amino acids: CATSWAPEETQYF.

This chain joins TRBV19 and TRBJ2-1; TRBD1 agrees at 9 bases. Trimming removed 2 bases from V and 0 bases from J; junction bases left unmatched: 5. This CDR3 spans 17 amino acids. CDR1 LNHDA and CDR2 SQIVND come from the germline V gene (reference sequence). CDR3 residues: CASSISQGATSYNEQFF. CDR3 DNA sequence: TGTGCCAGTAGTATATCACAGGGGGCCACCTCCTACAATGAGCAGTTCTTC.

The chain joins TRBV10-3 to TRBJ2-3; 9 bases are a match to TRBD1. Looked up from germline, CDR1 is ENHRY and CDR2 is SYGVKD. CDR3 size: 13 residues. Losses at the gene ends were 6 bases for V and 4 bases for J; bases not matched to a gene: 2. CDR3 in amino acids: CAIRGQGPDTQYF. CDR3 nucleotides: TGTGCCATCAGGGGACAGGGTCCAGATACGCAGTATTTT.

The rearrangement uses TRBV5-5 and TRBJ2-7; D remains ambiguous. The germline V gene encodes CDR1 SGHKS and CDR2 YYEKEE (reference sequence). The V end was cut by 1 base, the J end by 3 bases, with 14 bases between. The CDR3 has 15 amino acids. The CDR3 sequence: CASSLSSPSYYEQYF. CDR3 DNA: TGTGCCAGCAGCTTGAGTTCTCCCAGTTACTACGAGCAGTACTTC.

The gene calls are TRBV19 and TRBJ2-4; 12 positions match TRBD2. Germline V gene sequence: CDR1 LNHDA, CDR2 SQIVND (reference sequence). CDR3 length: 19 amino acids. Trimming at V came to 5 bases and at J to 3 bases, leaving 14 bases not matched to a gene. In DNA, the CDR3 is TGTGCCAGTAGTGTCGGGACTAGCGGGCTAGGAGGAGGCAAAAACATTCAGTACTTC. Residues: CASSVGTSGLGGGKNIQYF.

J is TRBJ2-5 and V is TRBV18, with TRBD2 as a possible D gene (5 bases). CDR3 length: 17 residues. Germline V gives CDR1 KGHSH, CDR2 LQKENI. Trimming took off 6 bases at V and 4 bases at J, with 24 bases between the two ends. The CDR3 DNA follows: TGTGCCAGCTCCCCAATAAGAGGGAGTCCCCCCGTAGAGACCCAGTACTTC. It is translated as CASSPIRGSPPVETQYF.

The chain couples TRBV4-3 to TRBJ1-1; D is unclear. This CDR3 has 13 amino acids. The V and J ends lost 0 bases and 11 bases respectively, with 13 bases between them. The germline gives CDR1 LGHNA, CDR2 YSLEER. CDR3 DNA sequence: TGCGCCAGCAGCCAAGAGGAAGGGCGGAGGGCTTTCTTT. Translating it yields CASSQEEGRRAFF.